This T cell receptor (beta chain) was sequenced for a study of CD8+ T cells in alopecia areata. Findings of the study overall: Normal-skin resident alphabeta T cells also appear among scalp sample sequences.

Researchers sorted CD4+ cells into CD25+CD127- cells for roughly 5 patients. In alopecia areata patients, both lesional scalp punch biopsies and peripheral blood were collected. Cell sorting was applied to PBMCs, and CD4+ and CD8+ T cells were collected. Germline CDR1 and CDR2: SGDLS and YYNGEE. This CDR3 contains 16 residues. Trimming removed 4 bases from V and 1 base from J; junction bases left unmatched: 7. Following RNA extraction, reverse transcription yielded cDNA that acted as the sequencing template. Measured with immunoSEQ multiplex PCR; TCRdb has only the in-frame clones, and not every one. The profile shows about 14,000 clones, roughly 58% of them singletons. As to this clone: Its specificity is unknown.

The source material was CD4+ Tregs sorted from blood. The sequence was obtained from a human donor with alopecia areata. The chain links TRBV9 to TRBJ2-5; the match to TRBD2 covers 10 bases. The DNA of the CDR3 is TGTGCCAGCAGCTATGCTAGCGGGAGCCCCCAAGAGACCCAGTACTTC. Its protein is CASSYASGSPQETQYF. Variable domain in full (rest from reference TRBV9 and TRBJ2-5): DSGVTQTPKHLITATGQRVTLRCSPRSGDLSVYWYQQSLDQGLQFLIQYYNGEERAKGNILERFSAQQFPDLHSELNLSSLELGDSALYFCASSYASGSPQETQYFGPGTRLLVL.